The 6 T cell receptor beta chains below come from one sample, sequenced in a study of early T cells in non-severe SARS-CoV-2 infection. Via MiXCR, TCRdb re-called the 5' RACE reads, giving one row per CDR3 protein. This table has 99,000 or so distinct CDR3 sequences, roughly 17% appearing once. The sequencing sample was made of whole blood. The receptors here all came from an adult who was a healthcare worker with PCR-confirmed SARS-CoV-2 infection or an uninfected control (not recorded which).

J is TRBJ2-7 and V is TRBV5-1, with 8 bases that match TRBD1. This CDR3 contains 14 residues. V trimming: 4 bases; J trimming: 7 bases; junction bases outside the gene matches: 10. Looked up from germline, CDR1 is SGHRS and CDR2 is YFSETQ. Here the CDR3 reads CASSPGQAQGEQYF. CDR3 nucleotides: TGCGCCAGCAGCCCGGGACAGGCGCAAGGAGAGCAGTACTTC. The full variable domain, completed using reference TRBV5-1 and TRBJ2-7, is KAGVTQTPRYLIKTRGQQVTLSCSPISGHRSVSWYQQTPGQGLQFLFEYFSETQRNKGNFPGRFSGRQFSNSRSEMNVSTLELGDSALYLCASSPGQAQGEQYFGPGTRLTVT.

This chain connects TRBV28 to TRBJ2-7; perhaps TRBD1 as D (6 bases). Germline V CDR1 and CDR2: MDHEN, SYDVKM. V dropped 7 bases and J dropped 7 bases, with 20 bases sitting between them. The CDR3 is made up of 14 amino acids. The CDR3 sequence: CASNLRGIGGEQYF. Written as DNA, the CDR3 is TGTGCCAGCAACCTTAGGGGGATAGGGGGTGAGCAGTACTTC.

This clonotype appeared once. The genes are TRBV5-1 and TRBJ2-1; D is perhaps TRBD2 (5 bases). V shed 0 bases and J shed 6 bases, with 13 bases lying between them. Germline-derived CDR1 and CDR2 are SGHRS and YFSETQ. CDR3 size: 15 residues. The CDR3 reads CASSLAGPRVNEQFF. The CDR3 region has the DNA TGCGCCAGCAGCTTGGCCGGGCCGAGGGTCAATGAGCAGTTCTTC.

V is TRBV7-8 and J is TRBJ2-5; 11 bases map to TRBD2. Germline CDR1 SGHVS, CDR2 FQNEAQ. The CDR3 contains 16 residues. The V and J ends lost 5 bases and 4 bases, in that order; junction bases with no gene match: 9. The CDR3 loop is CASSKDSGRAGETQYF. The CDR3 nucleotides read TGTGCCAGCAGCAAGGATAGCGGGAGGGCCGGAGAGACCCAGTACTTC.

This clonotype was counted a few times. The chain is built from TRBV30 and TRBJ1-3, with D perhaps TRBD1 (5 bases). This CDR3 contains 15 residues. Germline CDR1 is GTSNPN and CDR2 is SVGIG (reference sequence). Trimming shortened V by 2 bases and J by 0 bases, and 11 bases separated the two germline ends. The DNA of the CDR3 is TGTGCCTGGAGTAACTGGGGGAGCTCTGGAAACACCATATATTTT. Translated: CAWSNWGSSGNTIYF.

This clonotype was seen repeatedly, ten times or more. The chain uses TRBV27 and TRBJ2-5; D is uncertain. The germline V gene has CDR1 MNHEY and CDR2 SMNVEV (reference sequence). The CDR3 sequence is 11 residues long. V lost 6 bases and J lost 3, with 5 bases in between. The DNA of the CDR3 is TGTGCCAGCAGGCCAGAAGAGACCCAGTACTTC. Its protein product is CASRPEETQYF.